The entry below gives a single T cell receptor (beta chain) sequence along with its context. Trimming took off 3 bases at V and 3 bases at J, with 8 bases between the two ends. In germline, CDR1 is LNHNV, CDR2 YYDKDF (reference sequence). There are 13 residues in the CDR3. Generated by immunoSEQ multiplex PCR, the TCRdb table keeps only in-frame clones and is missing some. The data hold 2 million to 3 million clones, with more than 85% observed a single time. This specimen comes from a study of shared clonotypes between healthy human individuals. The rearrangement joins TRBV15 to TRBJ1-1; D unclear. The sample was naive CD4+ T cells from PBMCs. The subset is: CD45RA+ positively selected. This receptor was taken from a man between 18 and 35 years old in good health. Some clones in this sample may be carry-over from other donors' samples. The CDR3 loop reads CATSRHGDTEAFF. The CDR3 bases are TGTGCCACCAGCAGGCATGGCGACACTGAAGCTTTCTTT. The full variable domain, with the rest looked up from reference TRBV15 and TRBJ1-1, is DAMVIQNPRYQVTQFGKPVTLSCSQTLNHNVMYWYQQKSSQAPKLLFHYYDKDFNNEADTPDNFQSRRPNTSFCFLDIRSPGLGDTAMYLCATSRHGDTEAFFGQGTRLTVV.